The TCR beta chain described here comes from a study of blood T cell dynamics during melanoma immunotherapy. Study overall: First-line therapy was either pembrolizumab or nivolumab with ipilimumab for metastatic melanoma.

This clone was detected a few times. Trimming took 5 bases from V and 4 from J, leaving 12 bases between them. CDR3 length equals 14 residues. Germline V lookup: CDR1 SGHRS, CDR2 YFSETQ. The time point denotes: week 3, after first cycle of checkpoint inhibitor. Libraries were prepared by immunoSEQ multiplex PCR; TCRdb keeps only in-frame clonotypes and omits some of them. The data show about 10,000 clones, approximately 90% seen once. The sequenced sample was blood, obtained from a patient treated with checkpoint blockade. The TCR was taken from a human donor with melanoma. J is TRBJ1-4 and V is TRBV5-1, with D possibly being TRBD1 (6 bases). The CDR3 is CASRTGQLNEKLFF. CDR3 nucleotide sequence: TGCGCCAGCAGAACTGGACAGCTTAATGAAAAACTGTTTTTT.